This T cell receptor beta chain was sequenced for a study of patients and donors after allogeneic stem cell transplantation (dated by TCRdb to the early 2020s). The library was prepared using RT-PCR. These reads were obtained on a NextSeq 550. TCRdb took the public reads, trimmed them with fastp at Q25, ran MiXCR for clone calling and kept in-frame beta chains. CDR3 protein duplicates are merged, each entry listing the most common genes and DNA. The sample table records roughly 190,000 distinct CDR3 sequences; less than 45% of these occur just once. The ten most abundant clones make up 33% of the sample. Turning to this clonotype: Its antigen is still unknown. No per-base quality is available; no much larger clone lies one base away.

This sequence was found in a human donor who was either an allogeneic HSCT recipient or a stem cell or donor lymphocyte infusion donor (not recorded which). It is not recorded whose cells these are; they may come from a transplant donor. Sequencing was done on a sample of blood, either unsorted or a sorted T cell fraction (not recorded which).

The CDR3 amino acid sequence is: CASSLARPAGTYEQYF. The DNA reads as follows: TGCGCCAGCAGCTTGGCCAGGCCCGCAGGGACCTACGAGCAGTACTTC. The chain joins TRBV5-1 to TRBJ2-7; TRBD1 might be the D gene, on 5 matching bases. In the germline V gene, CDR1 corresponds to SGHRS and CDR2 to YFSETQ. Including cysteine and phenylalanine, the CDR3 has 16 amino acids. The retained sequence is limited to the CDR3, 48 bases, with the frame set at the first base. V loses 0 bases of germline sequence and J loses 2 bases, and the interval between the two ends is 15 bases.